This T cell receptor (beta chain) was profiled in a study of PD-1 blockade in classical Hodgkin lymphoma. Study background: A 3 mg/kg intravenous dose of nivolumab was received by patients every 2 weeks.

Clones were read by immunoSEQ multiplex PCR, and TCRdb kept only the in-frame ones, dropping some. The table lists about 23,000 clones, about three quarters of them singletons. On this clone: Its specificity is unknown.

Following autologous stem cell transplantation, relapse occurred in every patient, and exposure to brentuximab vedotin varied. Study conclusions and caveats: Newly diagnosed patients had diversity similar to the baseline diversity of complete responders. Diminished baseline TCR diversity has been reported in newly diagnosed patients relative to healthy donors. Those patients who began receiving nivolumab less than 1 year after ASCT had lower diversity, and they were excluded.

This CDR3 has 16 residues. Germline CDR1 and CDR2: ENHRY and SYGVKD. Unmatched junction bases numbered 10, after V lost 0 bases and J lost 7 bases. V and J are TRBV10-3 and TRBJ1-2; 8 bases map to TRBD1. Sequenced here: peripheral blood mononuclear cells (PBMCs), sampled at baseline. The clonotype comes from a human donor with classical Hodgkin lymphoma. The CDR3 is CAISESSGQGFGGYTF. Here the CDR3 DNA reads TGTGCCATCAGTGAGTCGAGTGGACAGGGTTTCGGTGGCTACACCTTC.